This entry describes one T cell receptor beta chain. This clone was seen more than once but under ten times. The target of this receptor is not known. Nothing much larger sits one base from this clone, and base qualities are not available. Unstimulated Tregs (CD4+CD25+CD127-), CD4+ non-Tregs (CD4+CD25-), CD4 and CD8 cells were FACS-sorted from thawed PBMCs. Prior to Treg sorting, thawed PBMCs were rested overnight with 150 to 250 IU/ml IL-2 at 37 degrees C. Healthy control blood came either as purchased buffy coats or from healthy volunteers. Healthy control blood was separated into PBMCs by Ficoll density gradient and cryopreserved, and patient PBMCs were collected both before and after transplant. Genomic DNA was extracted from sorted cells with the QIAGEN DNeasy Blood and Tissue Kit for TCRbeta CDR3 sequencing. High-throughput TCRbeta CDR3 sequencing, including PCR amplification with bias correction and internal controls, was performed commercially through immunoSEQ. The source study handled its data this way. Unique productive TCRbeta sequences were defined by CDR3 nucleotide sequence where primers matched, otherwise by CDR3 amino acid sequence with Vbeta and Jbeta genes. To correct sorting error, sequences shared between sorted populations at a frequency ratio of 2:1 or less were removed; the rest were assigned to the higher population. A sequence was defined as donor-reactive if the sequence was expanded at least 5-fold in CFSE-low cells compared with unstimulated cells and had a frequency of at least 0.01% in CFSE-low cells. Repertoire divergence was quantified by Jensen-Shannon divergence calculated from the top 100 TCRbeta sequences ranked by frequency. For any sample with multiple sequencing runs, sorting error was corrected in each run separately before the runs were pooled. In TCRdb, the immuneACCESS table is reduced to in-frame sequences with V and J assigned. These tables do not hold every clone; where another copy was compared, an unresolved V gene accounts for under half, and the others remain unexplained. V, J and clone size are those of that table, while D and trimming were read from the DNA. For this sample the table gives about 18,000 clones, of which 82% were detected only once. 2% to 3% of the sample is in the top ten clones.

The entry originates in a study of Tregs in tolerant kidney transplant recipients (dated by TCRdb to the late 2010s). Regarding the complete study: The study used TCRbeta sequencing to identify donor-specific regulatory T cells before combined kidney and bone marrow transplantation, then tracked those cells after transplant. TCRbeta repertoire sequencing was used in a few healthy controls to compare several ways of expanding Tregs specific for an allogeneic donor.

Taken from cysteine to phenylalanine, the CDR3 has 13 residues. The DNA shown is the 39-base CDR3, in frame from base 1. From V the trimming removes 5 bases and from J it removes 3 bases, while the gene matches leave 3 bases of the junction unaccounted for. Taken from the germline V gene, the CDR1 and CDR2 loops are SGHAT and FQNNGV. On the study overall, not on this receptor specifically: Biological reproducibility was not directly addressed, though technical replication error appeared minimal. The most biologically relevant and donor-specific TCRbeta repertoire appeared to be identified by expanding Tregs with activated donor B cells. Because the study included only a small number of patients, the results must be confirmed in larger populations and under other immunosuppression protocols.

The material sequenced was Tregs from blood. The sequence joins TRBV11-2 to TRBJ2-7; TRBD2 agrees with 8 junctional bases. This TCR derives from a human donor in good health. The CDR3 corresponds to CASSRGGYYEQYF. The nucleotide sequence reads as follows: TGTGCCAGCAGCCGGGGGGGGTACTACGAGCAGTACTTC.